This passage covers 2 T cell receptor beta chains from one sample sequenced in a study of breast tumors, draining lymph nodes, adjacent tissues. Samples came from axillary lymph nodes draining the breast cancer. TCRdb reprocessed the multiplex PCR reads with MiXCR, giving one entry per CDR3 protein. Here the sample spans about 140,000 distinct CDR3 sequences, around a third being singletons. The sample consisted of axillary lymph node tissue. Receptors were obtained from a female donor with breast cancer. Some clones in this sample may be carry-over from other donors' samples.

This clonotype has a handful of counts. This chain joins TRBV12-3 or TRBV12-4 and TRBJ1-1; D remains ambiguous. This CDR3 contains 12 residues. V was pared by 6 bases and J by 7 bases, with 12 bases between. CDR3 sequence: CASSRNGIEAFF. Written as DNA, the CDR3 is TGTGCCAGCAGCCGAAATGGTATTGAAGCTTTCTTT.

This clonotype was seen many times. Here the CDR3 reads CASTSDRVRGNEQFF. Written as DNA, the CDR3 is TGTGCCAGCACCTCGGACAGGGTCAGAGGCAATGAGCAGTTCTTC. This sequence joins TRBV5-8 and TRBJ2-1; 8 nucleotides match TRBD1. CDR3 size: 15 residues. V lost 6 bases, J lost 6 bases, and 11 bases stayed unmatched. Germline V CDR1 and CDR2: SGHTS, YDEGEE.